Listed below are T cell receptor beta chains from one sample, sequenced in a study of T cell repertoires in cytomegalovirus infection. TCRdb re-analysed the reads in MiXCR, keeping a single row per CDR3 protein. The sample holds 310,000 or so distinct CDR3 sequences, 15% to 20% seen once. The sample was PBMCs. Every receptor here comes from a human donor in good health (CMV status not recorded). Some clones in this sample may be carry-over from other donors' samples. Each CDR3 is given with its conserved first and last residue. D genes are given only for firm matches. Where a row states a size, it is once, few, many or the class of an expanded clone; other rows omit it.

J	size	V	D	DNA	CDR3
TRBJ2-4	.	TRBV12-3/TRBV12-4	TRBD2	TGTGCCAGCAGTGGGGGAGGGCTCCGAGGGATTCAGTACTTC	CASSGGGLRGIQYF
TRBJ1-2	many	TRBV7-8	TRBD1	TGTGCCAGCAGCTTCAACAGGGGGAACTATGGCTACACCTTC	CASSFNRGNYGYTF
TRBJ2-3	.	TRBV5-8	TRBD2	TGTGCCAGCAGCTTGGGAGCGGGGGGCGCGCAGTATTTT	CASSLGAGGAQYF
TRBJ1-1	.	TRBV28	TRBD1	TGTGCCAGCAGTTTAGGGACAGGGGGCCTTGAAGCTTTCTTT	CASSLGTGGLEAFF
TRBJ1-2	.	TRBV7-2	.	TGTGCCAGCAGCTTAGTCGGGACGGGGGGCTACACCTTC	CASSLVGTGGYTF
TRBJ1-5	many	TRBV7-8	.	TGTGCCAGCAGCTCCGACCTTATGGAGCCCCAGCATTTT	CASSSDLMEPQHF
TRBJ2-2	few	TRBV27	.	TGTGCCAGCAGTTTGGGAAGTAGTCCCGGGGAGCTGTTTTTT	CASSLGSSPGELFF
TRBJ2-1	few	TRBV12-5	.	TGTGCTAGTGGTTTGGTACGTAGGGGCGGGGAGCAGTTCTTC	CASGLVRRGGEQFF
TRBJ1-3	many	TRBV28	.	TGTGCCAGCACTCCTGAGAGCTCTGGAAACACCATATATTTT	CASTPESSGNTIYF
TRBJ2-2	few	TRBV20-1	.	TGCAGTGCCAGGGGACTAAAAAGCTCGAACACCGGGGAGCTGTTTTTT	CSARGLKSSNTGELFF
TRBJ2-3	many	TRBV28	.	TGTGCCAGCAGTTTATGGGGGAACACAGATACGCAGTATTTT	CASSLWGNTDTQYF
TRBJ2-3	.	TRBV11-3	.	TGTGCCAGCAGCGCGATTGGAGATACGCAGTATTTT	CASSAIGDTQYF
TRBJ2-1	.	TRBV28	.	TGTGCCAGCAGTCCAGGAGGGACTCCCAGAACCTACAATGAGCAGTTCTTC	CASSPGGTPRTYNEQFF
TRBJ2-3	many	TRBV6-5	.	TGTGCCAGCAGTTACTCTCAGACTTGGAATACGCAGTATTTT	CASSYSQTWNTQYF
TRBJ2-7	many	TRBV7-8	.	TGTGCCAGCAGCTTAGACAGGGCCGACGAGCAGTACTTC	CASSLDRADEQYF
TRBJ1-5	many	TRBV7-9	TRBD1	TGTGCCAGCAGCTTAGGGGGCGGGACAGAAAATCAGCCCCAGCATTTT	CASSLGGGTENQPQHF
TRBJ1-4	.	TRBV4-3	.	TGCGCCAGCAGCCAAGATACCCCACAGGGAGGCATATTGGGTGAAAAACTGTTTTTT	CASSQDTPQGGILGEKLFF
TRBJ2-7	few	TRBV2	TRBD1	TGTGCCAGCAAAAGACAGGGATCCTACGAGCAGTACTTC	CASKRQGSYEQYF
TRBJ1-3	many	TRBV7-8	.	TGTGCCAGCAGCGCCTGGAGTGGGGAACCTGGAAACACCATATATTTT	CASSAWSGEPGNTIYF
TRBJ2-5	.	TRBV18	.	TGTGCCAGCTCACCAGGGATATCGGCAGGACAAGAGACCCAGTACTTC	CASSPGISAGQETQYF
TRBJ1-5	few	TRBV27	TRBD1	TGTGCCAGCAGTTTATCCTCTCCTACCAACAGGGGGCGCCGAGCTCAGCCCCAGCATTTT	CASSLSSPTNRGRRAQPQHF
TRBJ1-5	.	TRBV2	.	TGTGCCAGCAGTGACGGGGGGTATAGCAATCAGCCCCAGCATTTT	CASSDGGYSNQPQHF
TRBJ2-1	.	TRBV27	.	TGTGCCAGCAGTTCATTACAGGGATATCGGTACAATGAGCAGTTCTTC	CASSSLQGYRYNEQFF
TRBJ1-2	many	TRBV12-3/TRBV12-4	TRBD1	TGTGCCAGCGGAGGGACAGGGAACGACTATGGCTACACCTTC	CASGGTGNDYGYTF
TRBJ2-3	many	TRBV10-3	TRBD2	TGTGCCATCAGTGAGTCGATCCGACTAGCGGGGGGGGACACGCAGTATTTT	CAISESIRLAGGDTQYF
TRBJ1-1	.	TRBV6-5	.	TGTGCCAGCAGTCGGACAGCATCCGGCACTGAAGCTTTCTTT	CASSRTASGTEAFF
TRBJ2-1	few	TRBV20-1	.	TGCAGTGCTAGTACGGACTACAATGAGCAGTTCTTC	CSASTDYNEQFF
TRBJ1-2	few	TRBV7-2	TRBD1	TGTGCCAGCAGCGGACAGGGGAGTCAGGTGGATGGCTACACCTTC	CASSGQGSQVDGYTF
TRBJ2-2	many	TRBV24-1	.	TGTGCCACCAGTGGCACACCAGGGACCGGGGAGCTGTTTTTT	CATSGTPGTGELFF
TRBJ1-1	once	TRBV15	TRBD1	TGTGCCACCAGCAGGGACAGGGCGCCTATGAACACTGAAGCTTTCTTT	CATSRDRAPMNTEAFF
TRBJ1-5	.	TRBV18	.	TGTGCCAGCTCACCAGGGCAGGACGACAATCAGCCCCAGCATTTT	CASSPGQDDNQPQHF
TRBJ1-1	.	TRBV7-9	.	TGTGCCAGCAGCTTAGATGACAACGATGAAGCTTTCTTT	CASSLDDNDEAFF
TRBJ1-6	many	TRBV3-1	.	TGTGCCAGCAGCCAACCGGAGTGGGATTCACCCCTCCACTTT	CASSQPEWDSPLHF
TRBJ2-7	.	TRBV19	TRBD2	TGTGCCAGTAGAGGAATCGGGGACTACGTCCACGAGCAGTACTTC	CASRGIGDYVHEQYF
TRBJ1-5	.	TRBV6-1	.	TGTGCCAGCAGTGAAGTACAGGTCAATCAGCCCCAGCATTTT	CASSEVQVNQPQHF
TRBJ2-5	few	TRBV3-1	.	TGTGCCAGCAGCCAAGAGTGGGCAGGACAAGAGACCCAGTACTTC	CASSQEWAGQETQYF
TRBJ2-7	.	TRBV2	TRBD2	TGTGCCAGCACTGGACTAGCGGCTGACTACGAGCAGTACTTC	CASTGLAADYEQYF
TRBJ2-7	many	TRBV7-9	TRBD1	TGTGCCAGCAGCTTATGGGTCGGGACAGGGGGCAACGAGCAGTACTTC	CASSLWVGTGGNEQYF
TRBJ2-5	.	TRBV5-1	TRBD1	TGCGCCAGCAGCCGAGGGGACAGGGGCGATCAAGAGACCCAGTACTTC	CASSRGDRGDQETQYF
TRBJ1-5	many	TRBV7-2	.	TGTGCCAGCAGCTTACTGGTGGGGGTAGGGCAGCCCCAGCATTTT	CASSLLVGVGQPQHF
TRBJ2-1	.	TRBV5-1	.	TGCGCCAGCAGCTACCAGGGGAGGGTGTCCTACAATGAGCAGTTCTTC	CASSYQGRVSYNEQFF
TRBJ2-4	.	TRBV20-1	TRBD2	TGCAGTGCTAGACCACGTGCGGGGGAGGGCAAAAACATTCAGTACTTC	CSARPRAGEGKNIQYF
TRBJ1-2	.	TRBV20-1	TRBD1	TGCAGTGCTAGAGTAGAACAGGGGAGGGACTACACCTTC	CSARVEQGRDYTF
TRBJ1-1	many	TRBV6-5	TRBD1	TGTGCCAGCAGTTACTGGACAGGGCTGAACACTGAAGCTTTCTTT	CASSYWTGLNTEAFF
TRBJ2-3	many	TRBV7-2	.	TGTGCCAGCAGCATACAGGAAGATACGCAGTATTTT	CASSIQEDTQYF
TRBJ1-6	few	TRBV7-2	.	TGTGCCAGCAGCTTAGTCGGGGCAGCTAATTCACCCCTCCACTTT	CASSLVGAANSPLHF
TRBJ2-7	few	TRBV10-3	TRBD1	TGTGCCATCAGAAGGACAGGAGAAACCTACGAGCAGTACTTC	CAIRRTGETYEQYF